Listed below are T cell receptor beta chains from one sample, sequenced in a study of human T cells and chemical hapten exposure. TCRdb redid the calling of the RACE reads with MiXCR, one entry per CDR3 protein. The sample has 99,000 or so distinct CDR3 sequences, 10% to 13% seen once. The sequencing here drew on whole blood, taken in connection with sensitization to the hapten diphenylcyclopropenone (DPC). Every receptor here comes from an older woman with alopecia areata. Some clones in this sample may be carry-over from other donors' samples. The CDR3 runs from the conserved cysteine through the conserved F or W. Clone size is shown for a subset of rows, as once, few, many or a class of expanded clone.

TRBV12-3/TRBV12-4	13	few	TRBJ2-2	CARRTGSTGELFF
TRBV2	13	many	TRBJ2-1	CASTVITNNEQFF
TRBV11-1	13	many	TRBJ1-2	CASSADGNYGYTF
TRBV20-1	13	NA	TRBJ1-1	CSARDQGVTEAFF
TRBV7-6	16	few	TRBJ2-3	CASSLGLAGYTDTQYF
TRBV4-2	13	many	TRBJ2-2	CASSQLRAGELFF
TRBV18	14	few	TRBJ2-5	CASSPTDPQETQYF
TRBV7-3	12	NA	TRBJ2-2	CASSLNVGELFF
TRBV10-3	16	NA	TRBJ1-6	CAISESRLTAQSPLHF
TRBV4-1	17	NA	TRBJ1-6	CASSQDTIQGGNSPLHF